This T cell receptor beta chain was sequenced for a study of post-analysis software for immune sequencing data. Study results and limitations: In multiple sclerosis, normalized Chao1 diversity was significantly below that of controls. Among 5 or 6 TRBV segments more frequent in patients than controls were TRBV5-6, TRBV5-1 and TRBV20-1.

The TCR beta cDNA libraries contained unique molecular identifiers. Starting from approximately 1 to 10 million T cells, the study yielded 460,000 or so cDNA molecules. TCRdb analysed the PCR reads with MiXCR anew, one entry per CDR3 protein. In the table there are hundreds of thousands of distinct CDR3 sequences, over 45% of which are singletons. Note on this clonotype: Its cognate antigen is unknown.

The CDR3 spans 18 residues. The germline CDR1 and CDR2 sequences are ENHRY and SYGVKD. V gave up 8 bases and J gave up 0 bases; unmatched junction bases: 16. The sequenced material came from blood. The sequence was obtained from a girl between 2 and 10 years old with multiple sclerosis. This rearrangement joins TRBV10-3 to TRBJ1-1; 9 nucleotides line up with TRBD1. The CDR3 is CAIARGKLQGALNTEAFF. CDR3 DNA sequence: TGTGCCATCGCCCGAGGGAAGCTACAGGGGGCATTGAACACTGAAGCTTTCTTT.